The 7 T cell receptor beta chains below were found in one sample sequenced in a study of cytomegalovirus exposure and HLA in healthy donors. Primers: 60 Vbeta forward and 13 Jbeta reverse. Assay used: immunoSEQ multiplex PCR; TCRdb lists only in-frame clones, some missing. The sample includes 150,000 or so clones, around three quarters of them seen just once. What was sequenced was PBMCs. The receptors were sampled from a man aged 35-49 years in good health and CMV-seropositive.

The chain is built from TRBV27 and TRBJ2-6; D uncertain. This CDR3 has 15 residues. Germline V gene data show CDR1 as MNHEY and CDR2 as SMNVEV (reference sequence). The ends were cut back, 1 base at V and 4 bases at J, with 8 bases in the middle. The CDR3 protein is CASSLYGLGANVLTF. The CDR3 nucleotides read TGTGCCAGCAGTTTATACGGGTTAGGGGCCAACGTCCTGACTTTC.

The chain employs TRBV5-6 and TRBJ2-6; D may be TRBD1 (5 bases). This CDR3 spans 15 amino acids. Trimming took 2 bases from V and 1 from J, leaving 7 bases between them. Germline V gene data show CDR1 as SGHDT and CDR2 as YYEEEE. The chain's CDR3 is CASSFRGSGANVLTF. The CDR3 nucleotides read TGTGCCAGCAGCTTTAGGGGTTCTGGGGCCAACGTCCTGACTTTC.

The CDR3 DNA follows: TGTGCCAGCAGCTCGCGGACAGAAATTACTGAAGCTTTCTTT. Translating it yields CASSSRTEITEAFF. The V gene is TRBV7-6, the J gene TRBJ1-1, with a weak D call TRBD1 (6 bases). V lost 4 bases and J lost 5, with 14 bases in between. This CDR3 region has 14 residues. Germline loops: CDR1 SGHVS, CDR2 FNYEAQ. Filled out from reference TRBV7-6 and TRBJ1-1, the complete variable domain reads GAGVSQSPRYKVTKRGQDVALRCDPISGHVSLYWYRQALGQGPEFLTYFNYEAQQDKSGLPNDRFSAERPEGSISTLTIQRTEQRDSAMYRCASSSRTEITEAFFGQGTRLTVV.

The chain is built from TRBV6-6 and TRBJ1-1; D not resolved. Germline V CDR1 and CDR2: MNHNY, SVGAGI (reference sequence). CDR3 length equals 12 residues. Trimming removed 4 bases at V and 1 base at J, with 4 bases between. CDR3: CASSWANTEAFF. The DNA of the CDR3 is TGTGCCAGCAGTTGGGCGAACACTGAAGCTTTCTTT.

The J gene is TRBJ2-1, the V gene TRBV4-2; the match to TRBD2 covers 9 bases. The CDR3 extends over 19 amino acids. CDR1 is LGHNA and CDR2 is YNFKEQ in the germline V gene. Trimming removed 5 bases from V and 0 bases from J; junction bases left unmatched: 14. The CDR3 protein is CASSTQEGLAQSSYNEQFF. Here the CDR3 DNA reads TGTGCCAGCAGCACTCAAGAGGGACTAGCTCAGAGCTCCTACAATGAGCAGTTCTTC.

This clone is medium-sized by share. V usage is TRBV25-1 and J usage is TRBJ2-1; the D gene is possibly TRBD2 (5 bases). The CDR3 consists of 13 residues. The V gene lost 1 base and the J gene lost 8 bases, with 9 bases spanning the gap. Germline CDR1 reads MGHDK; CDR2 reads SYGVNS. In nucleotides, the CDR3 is TGTGCCAGCAGTGAATTACCGGACTATGAGCAGTTCTTC. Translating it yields CASSELPDYEQFF.

The CDR3 reads CASSRGQALYGYTF. As DNA, the CDR3 is TGTGCCAGCAGCCGTGGACAGGCCCTGTATGGCTACACCTTC. The rearrangement joins TRBV6-5 to TRBJ1-2; TRBD1 agrees at 7 bases. The germline gives CDR1 MNHEY, CDR2 SVGAGI. The CDR3 is made up of 14 amino acids. V shed 6 bases and J 5 bases; nucleotides not matched to a gene: 9.